This T cell receptor beta chain was profiled in a study of regulatory T cells in long-lasting Graves disease. Regarding the study as a whole: Persistent Graves' patients possessed reduced TCR diversity relative to recently diagnosed ones.

Researchers made TCR beta libraries by using iRepertoire HTBI primers and running Arm-PCR on CDR3 regions. TCRdb redid the calling of the multiplex PCR reads with MiXCR, one entry per CDR3 protein. The sample lists over 500,000 distinct CDR3 sequences; around 15% were seen once. Regarding this clonotype: Its specificity is not known.

CDR3 length equals 15 residues. Germline V gene lookup returns CDR1 MGHDK and CDR2 SYGVNS. Trimming cost V 3 bases and J 5 bases; bases outside gene matches: 6. Time point described: newly diagnosed GD, antithyroid drugs for less than 3 months. RNA extracted from PBMCs served as the sequencing template. These data were likewise used in another study, on T cells in Graves' hyperthyroidism and ophthalmopathy. That paper adds: Hyperthyroidism was newly diagnosed in patients aged 18 to 65 (duration under 2 months). HTBI primers were the set used in a first-round RT-PCR of the TCR CDR3. Blood also showed most of the thyroid clonotypes that were expanded above 0.001.

Here the sequenced sample was peripheral blood mononuclear cells (PBMCs), taken at new diagnosis, from a patient treated with antithyroid drugs. V usage is TRBV25-1 and J usage is TRBJ1-4; TRBD1 agrees at 7 bases. This TCR was sampled from a man between 18 and 29 years old with Graves disease. For the CDR3, the DNA is TGTGCCAGCAGTGATCCGACAGGGACAAATGAAAAACTGTTTTTT. Its translation is CASSDPTGTNEKLFF. Full variable domain (missing parts from reference TRBV25-1 and TRBJ1-4): EADIYQTPRYLVIGTGKKITLECSQTMGHDKMYWYQQDPGMELHLIHYSYGVNSTEKGDLSSESTVSRIRTEHFPLTLESARPSHTSQYLCASSDPTGTNEKLFFGSGTQLSVL.